The entry that follows covers one TCR beta chain sequence. This entry belongs to a study of blood T cell repertoires in COVID-19. Overall study context: Samples of COVID-19 (acute and convalescent) were obtained from the United States, Italy and Spain. The cDNA or gDNA used as material had been derived from T cells, B-cell-depleted T cells, or PBMCs.

How the authors handled the data: For nucleated cells, counts were estimated from reference gene primer amplification. The repertoire was sequenced with immunoSEQ multiplex PCR; TCRdb's copy has only in-frame clones and lacks some. From that table come the V and J calls and clone size; the DNA was used to work out D and trimming. The sample lists about 120,000 clones; approximately 90% were seen once. V lost 3 bases and J 8 bases, leaving 11 bases between the germline ends. The germline gives CDR1 LNHDA, CDR2 SQIVND (reference sequence). CDR3 length: 13 amino acids. This TCR was sampled from a human donor with acute or convalescent COVID-19. The donor label of this sample is uncertain. The chain uses TRBV19 and TRBJ2-1, with D uncertain. Sequencing was performed on peripheral blood. CDR3 DNA: TGTGCCAGTAGTATTCCCGCAGGCCATGAGCAGTTCTTC. It yields the protein CASSIPAGHEQFF.